One and the same sample provided the 2 T cell receptor beta chains below, sequenced in a study of shared T cell receptors in the human thymus. Clones were read by immunoSEQ multiplex PCR, and TCRdb kept only the in-frame ones, dropping some. This repertoire shows hundreds of thousands of clones, 70% to 90% found once; its top ten account for 0.0095% to 0.013%. This sample also belongs to another study, concerning human thymus T cells.

The sequenced material came from thymocytes. These receptor sequences come from a girl under three years old with a congenital heart defect.

This chain links TRBV6-6 with TRBJ1-4; D is perhaps TRBD1 (6 bases). Trimming took off 5 bases at V and 5 bases at J, with 15 bases between the two ends. CDR3 length equals 15 residues. Per the germline V gene, CDR1 is MNHNY and CDR2 is SVGAGI (reference sequence). Written as DNA, the CDR3 is TGTGCCAGCAGTCCCCCGAACAGGGCGAATGAAAAACTGTTTTTT. Protein sequence: CASSPPNRANEKLFF.

The V gene is TRBV7-6, the J gene TRBJ1-2; perhaps TRBD1 as D (5 bases). The CDR3 is made up of 15 amino acids. Trimming cost V 5 bases and J 4 bases, with 17 bases left between them. CDR1 SGHVS and CDR2 FNYEAQ come from the germline V gene. CDR3 bases: TGTGCCAGCAGCCCAGCGGGGGTGGGGAGCTATGGCTACACCTTC. It yields the protein CASSPAGVGSYGYTF.